This T cell receptor beta chain was sequenced during a study of beta chain features in type 1 diabetes. For the study at large: Cell yields, age and gender were similar between patients and healthy donors.

Study outcomes and limitations: HLA effects on TCRB rearrangement stayed unresolved here. Type 1 diabetes patients had TCRB CDR3s that were shorter (moderately but significantly so) in all four CD4+ subsets. Across patients, naive, central memory and Treg TCRB repertoires exhibited apparently greater similarity than was observed across healthy donors.

As every portion of the isolated RNA was reverse transcribed, the sequencing read expressed TCRB transcripts. This table comes from immunoSEQ multiplex PCR, and its TCRdb copy is limited to in-frame clones, with some not included. The sample gives about 390,000 clones, over 8.5% of which show up once; about 0.64% is in the top ten. In this sample, this clone turned up many times. Its specificity is not known. Germline assignment: CDR1 SEHNR and CDR2 FQNEAQ (reference sequence). The CDR3 is 13 amino acids. Trimming removed 1 base at V and 3 bases at J, with 7 bases between. The receptor was derived from a man aged 30 to 39 with type 1 diabetes. Sequencing was carried out using central memory CD4+ T cells from blood. The rearrangement links TRBV7-9 to TRBJ2-7, with unresolved D. As DNA, the CDR3 is TGTGCCAGCAGCTTAGTTGACGGCTACGAGCAGTACTTC. Translating gives CASSLVDGYEQYF. The complete variable domain, with remaining parts taken from reference TRBV7-9 and TRBJ2-7, reads DTGVSQNPRHKITKRGQNVTFRCDPISEHNRLYWYRQTLGQGPEFLTYFQNEAQLEKSRLLSDRFSAERPKGSFSTLEIQRTEQGDSAMYLCASSLVDGYEQYFGPGTRLTVT.